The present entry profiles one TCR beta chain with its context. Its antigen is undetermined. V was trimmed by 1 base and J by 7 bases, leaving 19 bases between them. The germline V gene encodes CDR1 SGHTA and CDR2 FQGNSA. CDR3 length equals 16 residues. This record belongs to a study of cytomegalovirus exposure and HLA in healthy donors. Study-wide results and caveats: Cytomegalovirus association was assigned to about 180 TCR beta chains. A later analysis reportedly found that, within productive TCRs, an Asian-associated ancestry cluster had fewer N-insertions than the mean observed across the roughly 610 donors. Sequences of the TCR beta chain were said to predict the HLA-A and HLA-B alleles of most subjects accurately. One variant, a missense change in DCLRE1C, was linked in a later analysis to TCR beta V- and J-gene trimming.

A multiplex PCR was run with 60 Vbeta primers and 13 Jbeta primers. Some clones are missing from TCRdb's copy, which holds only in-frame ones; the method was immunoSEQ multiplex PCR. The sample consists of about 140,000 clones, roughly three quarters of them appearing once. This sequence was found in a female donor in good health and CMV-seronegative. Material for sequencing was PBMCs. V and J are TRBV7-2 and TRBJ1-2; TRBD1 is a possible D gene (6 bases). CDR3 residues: CASSLGGGGRTSGYTF. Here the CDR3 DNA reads TGTGCCAGCAGCTTAGGTGGGGGGGGGCGAACTTCTGGCTACACCTTC.